One sample yielded the 24 T cell receptor beta chains listed below, sequenced in a study of blood T cell repertoires in COVID-19. Profiling relied on immunoSEQ multiplex PCR, and the TCRdb table lists in-frame clones only, not all of them. The data show around 250,000 clones, 80% to 90% seen once. Input material: PBMCs or T cells enriched from blood (not recorded which). The receptors stem from a middle-aged woman who had been exposed to COVID-19.

The rearrangement uses TRBV10-3 and TRBJ1-1; TRBD1 matches at 11 bases. CDR1 is ENHRY, CDR2 SYGVKD, per germline. Trimming removed 9 bases from V and 0 bases from J; junction bases left unmatched: 3. This CDR3 spans 14 amino acids. The CDR3 region has the DNA TGTGCCATAAGGACAGGGGGCATGAACACTGAAGCTTTCTTT. Translating it yields CAIRTGGMNTEAFF.

The chain recombines TRBV27 with TRBJ1-1; 9 bases agree with TRBD1. CDR1 and CDR2 (germline): MNHEY, SMNVEV (reference sequence). V was pared by 4 bases and J by 4 bases, with 13 bases of the junction left unmatched. The CDR3 is made up of 17 amino acids. CDR3 DNA: TGTGCCAGCAGTTCCGGGACAGGGAATCCCCATGGCACTGAAGCTTTCTTT. This codes for CASSSGTGNPHGTEAFF.

The chain couples TRBV28 to TRBJ1-1; tentatively, D is TRBD1 (5 bases). CDR1 MDHEN and CDR2 SYDVKM come from the germline V gene. The CDR3 length is 14 residues. V was cut by 6 bases and J by 4 bases, with 15 bases left in between. Here the CDR3 reads CASRGFGDSTEAFF. The CDR3 bases are TGTGCCAGCAGGGGTTTTGGGGACTCCACTGAAGCTTTCTTT.

This rearrangement joins TRBV5-1 to TRBJ2-1; a weak D match, TRBD1 (6 bases). V was pared by 0 bases and J by 4 bases, with 11 bases between. CDR3 length: 15 amino acids. Germline-derived CDR1 and CDR2 are SGHRS and YFSETQ. DNA for the CDR3: TGCGCCAGCAGCTTGGCCGGGACAAAATACAATGAGCAGTTCTTC. Translation: CASSLAGTKYNEQFF.

The CDR3 spells CASSPGLAGAPGQFF. The CDR3 bases are TGTGCCAGCAGCCCTGGGCTAGCGGGAGCCCCCGGGCAGTTCTTC. This rearrangement joins TRBV5-4 to TRBJ2-1; 10 nucleotides agree with TRBD2. The CDR3 runs to 15 residues. Trimming took 4 bases from V and 12 from J; bases not matched to a gene: 13. The germline CDR1 and CDR2 sequences are SGHNT and YYREEE (reference sequence).

The V gene is TRBV24-1, the J gene TRBJ2-1; the match to TRBD1 covers 7 bases. The junction had 6 bases not matched to a gene; V was cut back by 4 bases and J by 4 bases. The CDR3 contains 15 residues. Germline V gene sequence: CDR1 KGHDR, CDR2 SFDVKD. This chain's CDR3 is CATSDRWTGYNEQFF. The CDR3 coding sequence is TGTGCCACCAGTGACAGATGGACAGGTTACAATGAGCAGTTCTTC.

V is TRBV12-5 and J is TRBJ2-5; D may be TRBD1 (5 bases). V was clipped by 1 base and J by 4 bases, with 13 bases between them. The germline gives CDR1 LGHNT, CDR2 FRNRAP. The CDR3 spans 15 residues. CDR3 sequence: CASGLASTELETQYF. The CDR3 nucleotides read TGTGCTAGTGGTTTGGCCTCGACAGAGCTAGAGACCCAGTACTTC.

In DNA form, the CDR3 reads TGTGCCTGGTCTACCGGACAGGGAACTGGGAAGCAGTACTTC. Its protein product is CAWSTGQGTGKQYF. V gene TRBV30 combines with J gene TRBJ2-7, with 8 bases lining up with TRBD1. The CDR3 extends over 14 amino acids. In germline, CDR1 is GTSNPN, CDR2 SVGIG (reference sequence). V trimming: 5 bases; J trimming: 8 bases; junction bases outside the gene matches: 14.

A remark on this clone: At one of its ends the junction is not consistent with the germline gene, which may arise from a read error. This sequence joins TRBV5-1 and TRBJ2-1; TRBD2 matches at 7 bases. The CDR3 length is 14 residues. Germline CDR1 and CDR2: SGHRS and YFSETQ. As DNA, the CDR3 is TGTGCCAGTGGAAGCGGGATATCTTACAATGAGCAGTTCTTC. Translated: CASGSGISYNEQFF.

The chain links TRBV7-2 to TRBJ1-2; D gene unclear. The germline CDR1 and CDR2 sequences are SGHTA and FQGNSA. The germline V and J ends were trimmed by 1 base and 4 bases, with 7 bases remaining between them. CDR3 length: 13 residues. The CDR3 bases are TGTGCCAGCAGCTTAGAACAGATCTATGGCTACACCTTC. Protein: CASSLEQIYGYTF.

The chain carries TRBV4-3 and TRBJ2-7; TRBD2 matches 9 bases. With 0 bases clipped from V and 3 bases from J, the junction kept 6 bases outside the gene matches. The CDR3 runs 16 residues. Germline values: CDR1 LGHNA, CDR2 YSLEER. The CDR3 nucleotides are TGCGCCAGCAGCCAAGATCAGAGCGGGGGGATCTACGAGCAGTACTTC. It yields the protein CASSQDQSGGIYEQYF.

On this clone: One end of the junction varies from germline; a read error may be responsible. The V call is TRBV11-3, the J call TRBJ2-3; TRBD2 might be the D (6 bases). The CDR3 is 16 residues long. Germline CDR1 and CDR2: SGHNT and YENEEA. This chain's CDR3 is CASSLDGGRTTNTQYF. CDR3 coding DNA: TGTGCCAGCAGCCTCGACGGGGGAAGGACCACAAATACGCAGTATTTT.

V gene TRBV12-3 or TRBV12-4 combines with J gene TRBJ2-3, with a weak D call TRBD2 (5 bases). V was clipped by 5 bases and J by 2 bases, with 5 bases between them. This CDR3 comprises 12 residues. As DNA, the CDR3 is TGTGCCAGCAGTCGGGACACAGATACGCAGTATTTT. It codes for CASSRDTDTQYF.

The chain combines TRBV2 with TRBJ1-5; 9 nucleotides agree with TRBD1. CDR1 and CDR2 from the germline V gene are SNHLY and FYNNEI. The trim removed 5 bases at V and 7 bases at J, leaving 9 bases unmatched. This CDR3 region has 15 residues. CDR3 bases: TGTGCCAGCAGTCCCGGGACAGGGAATTGGCAGCCCCAGCATTTT. As protein: CASSPGTGNWQPQHF.

The chain recombines TRBV7-2 with TRBJ1-1, with D tentatively TRBD1 (5 bases). V dropped 7 bases and J dropped 0 bases, with 21 bases sitting between them. The CDR3 is 17 residues long. Germline V gene sequence: CDR1 SGHTA, CDR2 FQGNSA. The CDR3 nucleotides are TGTGCCAGCACCCGCATACCGGGACTGACCCTGAACACTGAAGCTTTCTTT. The encoded protein is CASTRIPGLTLNTEAFF.

The chain recombines TRBV19 with TRBJ2-5; TRBD1 might be the D (5 bases). The CDR3 is 15 amino acids. Trimming took 6 bases from V and 0 from J, leaving 14 bases between them. From germline, CDR1 is LNHDA and CDR2 SQIVND (reference sequence). The CDR3 DNA sequence: TGTGCCAGTAGCCAGACAGAAACGTACCAAGAGACCCAGTACTTC. Its translation: CASSQTETYQETQYF.

V gene TRBV7-2 combines with J gene TRBJ2-7; TRBD2 might be the D (7 bases). Trimming stripped 5 bases from V and 3 bases from J, with 14 bases between. Germline-derived CDR1 and CDR2 are SGHTA and FQGNSA. The CDR3 length is 14 residues. The CDR3 DNA reads TGTGCCAGCAGCCGGGGGGCGGGGGTCTACGAGCAGTACTTC. This gives the protein CASSRGAGVYEQYF.

Ten or more counts support this clone. This chain joins TRBV3-1 (or the pseudogene TRBV3-2) and TRBJ2-3; 15 bases align to TRBD2. Per germline, CDR1 LGHDT and CDR2 YNNKEL (reference sequence). The V segment lost 0 bases and the J segment 3 bases; nucleotides outside the gene matches: 22. The CDR3 contains 24 residues. CDR3 coding DNA: TGTGCCAGCAGCCAAGATCTTAGGACTAGCGGGAGGGAAAGGGGCAGATGGGGTACAGATACGCAGTATTTT. As protein: CASSQDLRTSGRERGRWGTDTQYF.

This clone came up a few times. The gene calls are TRBV20-1 and TRBJ1-6; no firm D call. The CDR3 length is 14 residues. CDR1 and CDR2 from the germline V gene are DFQATT and SNEGSKA (reference sequence). The V end lost 3 bases, the J end lost 6 bases, and 12 bases lay between the germline ends. Here the CDR3 reads CSASDEYSNSPLHF. DNA of the CDR3: TGCAGTGCTAGTGACGAGTATAGTAATTCACCCCTCCACTTT.

The rearrangement uses TRBV19 and TRBJ1-2; 9 bases align to TRBD1. The CDR3 loop spans 14 amino acids. V lost 6 bases and J lost 4; bases outside the gene matches: 6. Germline V gene sequence: CDR1 LNHDA, CDR2 SQIVND (reference sequence). CDR3 sequence: CASRRDREGYGYTF. The CDR3 bases are TGTGCCAGTAGGCGGGACAGGGAGGGCTATGGCTACACCTTC.

The chain recombines TRBV7-9 with TRBJ2-1; TRBD2 might be the D (6 bases). Germline-derived CDR1 and CDR2 are SEHNR and FQNEAQ (reference sequence). The germline V and J ends were trimmed by 4 bases and 6 bases, with 10 bases remaining between them. This CDR3 is built from 13 residues. The CDR3: CASSSTRSNEQFF. DNA of the CDR3: TGTGCCAGCAGCTCGACTAGGAGCAATGAGCAGTTCTTC.

The chain links TRBV7-9 to TRBJ1-2, with D maybe TRBD1 (6 bases). Germline V lookup: CDR1 SEHNR, CDR2 FQNEAQ (reference sequence). Deletions cut 0 bases from V and 7 bases from J, with 6 bases between. The CDR3 has 12 amino acids. CDR3 DNA sequence: TGTGCCAGCAGCTTAGCAGGGGGTGGCTACACCTTC. Encoded protein: CASSLAGGGYTF.

J is TRBJ1-5 and V is TRBV21-1; TRBD1, as called in the table, went unchecked against the DNA. TRBV21-1 is described as a pseudogene. CDR3 size: 14 residues. CDR3 amino acids: CASSNWAIHQPQHF. The CDR3 region has the DNA TGTGCCAGCAGCAATTGGGCCATTCATCAGCCCCAGCATTTT.

The genes are TRBV4-3 and TRBJ2-1, with D maybe TRBD2 (5 bases). Germline-derived CDR1 and CDR2 are LGHNA and YSLEER. CDR3 length equals 15 residues. V was clipped by 7 bases and J by 6 bases, with 19 bases between them. The CDR3 protein is CASIPFSGCGNEQFF. In nucleotides, the CDR3 is TGCGCCAGCATCCCCTTCAGCGGCTGCGGCAATGAGCAGTTCTTC.